The entry that follows covers one T cell receptor beta chain sequence. This record comes from a study of blood T cell repertoires in COVID-19. The CDR3 extends over 16 amino acids. V lost 2 bases and J 2 bases, leaving 13 bases between the germline ends. Germline lookup yields CDR1 MDHEN and CDR2 SYDVKM. Here immunoSEQ multiplex PCR was the method, and the copy in TCRdb shows in-frame clones only, minus some. Found here are around 70,000 clones, about nine tenths of them singletons; the top ten hold 25% to 30%. This TCR was sampled from a woman of 80 years or more with active or convalescent COVID-19. The chain couples TRBV28 to TRBJ1-3, with a possible D match to TRBD1 (6 bases). The material sequenced was peripheral blood. The CDR3 DNA reads TGTGCCAGCAGTTTAATGGCGGGGGCAACTGGAAACACCATATATTTT. The encoded protein is CASSLMAGATGNTIYF.